This passage covers 11 T cell receptor beta chains from one sample sequenced in a study of T cells in localized non-small cell lung cancer. Using immunoSEQ multiplex PCR, the repertoire was profiled, and TCRdb retains in-frame clones only, with some absent. The sample lists approximately 30,000 clones, about 90% occurring once. This specimen consisted of peripheral blood, obtained before any cancer treatment. The source of these receptors is a woman aged 18-55 years with stage I lung adenocarcinoma.

DNA for the CDR3: TGTGCCAGCAGGTCCATAGGGGAGGGTATGGTCAATCAGCCCCAGCATTTT. The encoded protein is CASRSIGEGMVNQPQHF. V and J are TRBV28 and TRBJ1-5, with a tentative D call TRBD1 (5 bases). Trimming shortened V by 6 bases and J by 3 bases, and 21 bases separated the two germline ends. This CDR3 has 17 residues. The germline CDR1 and CDR2 sequences are MDHEN and SYDVKM.

This clone was seen a single time. CDR3 protein: CASSSGTGVWTGELFF. DNA for the CDR3: TGCGCCAGCAGCTCCGGGACAGGGGTGTGGACCGGGGAGCTGTTTTTT. The V call is TRBV5-1, the J call TRBJ2-2, with 10 bases that match TRBD1. CDR3 length equals 16 residues. The V gene end was trimmed by 3 bases and the J gene end by 5 bases; junction bases not matched to a gene: 7. The germline CDR1 and CDR2 sequences are SGHRS and YFSETQ.

This chain uses TRBV5-5 with TRBJ2-1, with 7 bases fitting TRBD2. V trimming: 3 bases; J trimming: 0 bases; junction bases outside the gene matches: 6. CDR1 and CDR2 from the germline V gene are SGHKS and YYEKEE (reference sequence). CDR3 length: 16 residues. Here the CDR3 DNA reads TGTGCCAGCAGCTCGCGGGAGCCAAGCTCCTACAATGAGCAGTTCTTC. It yields the protein CASSSREPSSYNEQFF.

As for this clone: In the same sample, other DNA sequences code for this CDR3. This CDR3 is CASSLNYGYTF. CDR3 sequence (DNA): TGTGCCAGCAGCTTGAACTATGGCTACACCTTC. V is TRBV5-6 and J is TRBJ1-2; D call uncertain. The CDR3 has 11 amino acids. Germline V CDR1 and CDR2: SGHDT, YYEEEE. With 1 base removed from V and 2 bases from J, the gap between germline ends came to 0 bases.

The rearrangement uses TRBV19 and TRBJ2-2, with TRBD1 matching 9 bases. The CDR3 has 15 residues. V lost 3 bases to trimming and J lost 5 bases; unmatched junction nucleotides: 4. In germline, CDR1 is LNHDA, CDR2 SQIVND (reference sequence). DNA for the CDR3: TGTGCCAGTAGTATTGTAGGACAGGGGACCGGGGAGCTGTTTTTT. Translating it yields CASSIVGQGTGELFF.

V gene TRBV27 combines with J gene TRBJ1-1; possibly TRBD1 for D (5 bases). The CDR3 consists of 14 residues. Trimming shortened V by 0 bases and J by 5 bases, and 10 bases separated the two germline ends. Germline V gene sequence: CDR1 MNHEY, CDR2 SMNVEV (reference sequence). This chain's CDR3 is CASSLSKEGTEAFF. CDR3 DNA sequence: TGTGCCAGCAGTTTATCCAAGGAGGGGACTGAAGCTTTCTTT.

The chain links TRBV5-1 to TRBJ2-1; TRBD2 matches 7 bases. V gave up 4 bases and J gave up 3 bases; unmatched junction bases: 10. Germline V gives CDR1 SGHRS, CDR2 YFSETQ. This CDR3 spans 16 amino acids. The CDR3 loop is CASSPLRGNFYNEQFF. Here the CDR3 DNA reads TGCGCCAGCAGCCCCTTGCGGGGGAATTTCTACAATGAGCAGTTCTTC.

The J gene is TRBJ2-7, the V gene TRBV30; D may be TRBD1 (6 bases). V was clipped by 2 bases and J by 3 bases, with 14 bases between them. Germline lookup yields CDR1 GTSNPN and CDR2 SVGIG (reference sequence). CDR3 length equals 14 residues. CDR3 in amino acids: CAWSPEGQLYEQYF. The CDR3 DNA is TGTGCCTGGAGTCCCGAAGGACAGCTCTACGAGCAGTACTTC.

The chain has TRBV6-1 and TRBJ2-1; 8 bases map to TRBD2. The V gene end was trimmed by 5 bases and the J gene end by 7 bases; junction bases not matched to a gene: 10. Germline V gene data show CDR1 as MNHNS and CDR2 as SASEGT. The CDR3 covers 15 residues. The CDR3, as DNA: TGTGCCAGCAGTCCGGGACTAGGGAGGGCAAATGAGCAGTTCTTC. Amino acids: CASSPGLGRANEQFF.

This chain uses TRBV10-3 with TRBJ1-1, with a tentative D call TRBD1 (5 bases). Trimming shortened V by 6 bases and J by 5 bases, and 13 bases separated the two germline ends. The CDR3 extends over 13 amino acids. Germline V CDR1 and CDR2: ENHRY, SYGVKD. CDR3 coding DNA: TGTGCCATCAGATCAGGGTCAGAGACTGAAGCTTTCTTT. It is translated as CAIRSGSETEAFF.

The chain is built from TRBV5-8 and TRBJ2-5; 8 bases are shared with TRBD1. Germline V CDR1 and CDR2: SGHTS, YDEGEE. This CDR3 comprises 14 residues. V lost 0 bases to trimming and J lost 4 bases; unmatched junction nucleotides: 2. CDR3 bases: TGTGCCAGCAGCTTGGCAGGGGGCGTAGAGACCCAGTACTTC. Translating gives CASSLAGGVETQYF.